This TCR beta chain came from a study of T cells after yellow fever vaccination. General study results and limits: A small share of clonotypes appeared in both CD4 and CD8 compartments. Faster peaking, at day 5 versus 15, marked a secondary response that was weaker.

The length of the CDR3 is 12 residues. For this clonotype: Its antigen is as yet unknown.

TCRdb independently ran MiXCR on the 5' RACE reads; one entry per CDR3 protein. The sample consists of 500,000 to 650,000 distinct CDR3 sequences, about 17% of them appearing once. The sequences come from PBMCs, collected less than 6 days after the first yellow fever vaccination. The V and J genes are TRBV21-1 and TRBJ2-7; the table's D call of TRBD2 was not tested on the DNA. TRBV21-1 is a documented pseudogene. The TCR was taken from a man aged 18 to 30 who received the YFV17D yellow fever vaccine. The CDR3 nucleotides read TGTGCCACCTCTAGCGGGGTCCACGAGCAGTACGTC. Protein product: CATSSGVHEQYV.